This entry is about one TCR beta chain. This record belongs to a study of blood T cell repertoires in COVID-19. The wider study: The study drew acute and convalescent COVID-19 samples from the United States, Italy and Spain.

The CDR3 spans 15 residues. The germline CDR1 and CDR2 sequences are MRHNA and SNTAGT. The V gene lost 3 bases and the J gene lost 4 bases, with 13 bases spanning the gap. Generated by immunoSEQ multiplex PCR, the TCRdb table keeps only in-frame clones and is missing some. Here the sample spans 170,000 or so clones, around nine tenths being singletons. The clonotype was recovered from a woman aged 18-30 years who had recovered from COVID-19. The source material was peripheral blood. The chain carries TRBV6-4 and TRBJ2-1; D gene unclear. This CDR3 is CASSELSGPYNEQFF. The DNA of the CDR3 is TGTGCCAGCAGTGAATTGTCAGGCCCTTACAATGAGCAGTTCTTC.